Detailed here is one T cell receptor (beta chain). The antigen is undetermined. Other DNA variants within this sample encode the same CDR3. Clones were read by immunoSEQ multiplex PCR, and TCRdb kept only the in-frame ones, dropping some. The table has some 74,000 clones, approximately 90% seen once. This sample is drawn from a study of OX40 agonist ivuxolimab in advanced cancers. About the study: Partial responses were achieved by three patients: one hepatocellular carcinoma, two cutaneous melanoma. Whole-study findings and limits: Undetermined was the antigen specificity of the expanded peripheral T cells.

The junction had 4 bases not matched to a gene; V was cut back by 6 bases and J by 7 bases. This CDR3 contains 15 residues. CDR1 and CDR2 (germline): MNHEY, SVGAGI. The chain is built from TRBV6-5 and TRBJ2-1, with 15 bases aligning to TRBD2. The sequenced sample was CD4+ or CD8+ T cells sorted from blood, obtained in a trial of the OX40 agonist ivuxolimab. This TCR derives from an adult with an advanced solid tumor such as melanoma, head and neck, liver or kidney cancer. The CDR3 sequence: CASSRGTSGRNEQFF. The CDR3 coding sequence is TGTGCCAGCAGCCGCGGGACTAGCGGGAGGAATGAGCAGTTCTTC.